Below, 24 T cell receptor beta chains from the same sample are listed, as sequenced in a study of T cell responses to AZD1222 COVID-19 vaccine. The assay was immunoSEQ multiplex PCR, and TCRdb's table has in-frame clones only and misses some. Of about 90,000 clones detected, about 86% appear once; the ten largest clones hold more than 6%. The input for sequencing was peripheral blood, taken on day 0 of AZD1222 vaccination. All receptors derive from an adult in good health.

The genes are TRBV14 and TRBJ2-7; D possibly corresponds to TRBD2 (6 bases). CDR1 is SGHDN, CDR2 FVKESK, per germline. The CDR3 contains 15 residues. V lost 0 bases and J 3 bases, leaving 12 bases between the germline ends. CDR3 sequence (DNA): TGTGCCAGCAGCCAAGATGGACTAAGGTACTACGAGCAGTACTTC. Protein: CASSQDGLRYYEQYF.

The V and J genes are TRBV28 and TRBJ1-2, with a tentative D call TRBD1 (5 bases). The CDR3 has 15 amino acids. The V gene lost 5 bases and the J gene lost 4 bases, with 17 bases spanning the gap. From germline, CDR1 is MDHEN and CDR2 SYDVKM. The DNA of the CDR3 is TGTGCCAGCAGTCCGGCCTTGGGGGAGAGCTATGGCTACACCTTC. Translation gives CASSPALGESYGYTF.

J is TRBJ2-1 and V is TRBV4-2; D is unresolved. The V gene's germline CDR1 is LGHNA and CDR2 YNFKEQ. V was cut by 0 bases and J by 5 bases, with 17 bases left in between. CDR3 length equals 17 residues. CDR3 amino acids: CASSQEGSFESDNEQFF. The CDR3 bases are TGTGCCAGCAGCCAAGAAGGGTCTTTTGAGTCGGACAATGAGCAGTTCTTC.

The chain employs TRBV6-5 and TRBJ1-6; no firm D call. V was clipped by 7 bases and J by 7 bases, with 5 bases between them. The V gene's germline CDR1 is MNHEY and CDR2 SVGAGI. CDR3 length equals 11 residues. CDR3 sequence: CASTSNSPLHF. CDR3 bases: TGTGCCAGCACCAGCAATTCACCCCTCCACTTT.

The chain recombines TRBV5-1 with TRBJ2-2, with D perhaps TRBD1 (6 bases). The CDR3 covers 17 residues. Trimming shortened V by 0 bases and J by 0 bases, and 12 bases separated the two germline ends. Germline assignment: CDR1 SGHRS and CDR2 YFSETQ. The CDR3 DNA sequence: TGCGCCAGCAGCTTGGCGACGGACAGTTCGAACACCGGGGAGCTGTTTTTT. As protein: CASSLATDSSNTGELFF.

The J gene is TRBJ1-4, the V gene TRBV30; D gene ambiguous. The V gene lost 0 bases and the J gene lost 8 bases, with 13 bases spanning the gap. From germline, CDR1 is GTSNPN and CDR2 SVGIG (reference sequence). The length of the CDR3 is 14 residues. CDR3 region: CAWSVGRRREKLFF. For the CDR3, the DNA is TGTGCCTGGAGTGTGGGTCGTAGAAGGGAAAAACTGTTTTTT. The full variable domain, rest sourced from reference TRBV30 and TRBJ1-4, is SQTIHQWPATLVQPVGSPLSLECTVEGTSNPNLYWYRQAAGRGLQLLFYSVGIGQISSEVPQNLSASRPQDRQFILSSKKLLLSDSGFYLCAWSVGRRREKLFFGSGTQLSVL.

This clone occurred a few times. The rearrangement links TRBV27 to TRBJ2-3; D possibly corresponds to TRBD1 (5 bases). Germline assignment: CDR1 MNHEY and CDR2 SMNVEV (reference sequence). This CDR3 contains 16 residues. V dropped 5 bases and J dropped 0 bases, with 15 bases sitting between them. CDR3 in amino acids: CASSITGATSTDTQYF. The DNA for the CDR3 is TGTGCCAGCAGTATAACAGGAGCGACTAGCACAGATACGCAGTATTTT.

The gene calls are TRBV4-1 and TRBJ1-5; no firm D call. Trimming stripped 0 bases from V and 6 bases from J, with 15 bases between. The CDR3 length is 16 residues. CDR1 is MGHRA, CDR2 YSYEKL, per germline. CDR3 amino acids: CASSQDPRSPVQPQHF. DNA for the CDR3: TGCGCCAGCAGCCAAGATCCCAGGTCTCCTGTTCAGCCCCAGCATTTT.

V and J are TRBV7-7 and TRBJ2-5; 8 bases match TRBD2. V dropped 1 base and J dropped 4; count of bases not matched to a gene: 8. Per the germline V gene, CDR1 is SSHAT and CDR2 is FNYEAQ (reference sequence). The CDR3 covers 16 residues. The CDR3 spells CASSLVGSGSGETQYF. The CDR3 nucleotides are TGTGCCAGCAGCTTAGTTGGCAGCGGGAGTGGAGAGACCCAGTACTTC.

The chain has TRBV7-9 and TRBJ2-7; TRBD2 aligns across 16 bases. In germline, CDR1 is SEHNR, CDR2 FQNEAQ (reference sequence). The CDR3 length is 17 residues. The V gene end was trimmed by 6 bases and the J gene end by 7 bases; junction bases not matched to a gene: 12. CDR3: CASSYAGTSGRAHEQYF. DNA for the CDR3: TGTGCCAGCAGTTACGCCGGGACTAGCGGGAGGGCGCATGAGCAGTACTTC.

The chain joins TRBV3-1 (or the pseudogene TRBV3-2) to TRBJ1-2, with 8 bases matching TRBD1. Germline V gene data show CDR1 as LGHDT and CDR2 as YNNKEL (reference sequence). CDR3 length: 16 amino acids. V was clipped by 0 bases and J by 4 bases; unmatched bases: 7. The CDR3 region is CASSQDQGASPYGYTF. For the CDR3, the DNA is TGTGCCAGCAGCCAAGATCAGGGGGCGTCCCCCTATGGCTACACCTTC.

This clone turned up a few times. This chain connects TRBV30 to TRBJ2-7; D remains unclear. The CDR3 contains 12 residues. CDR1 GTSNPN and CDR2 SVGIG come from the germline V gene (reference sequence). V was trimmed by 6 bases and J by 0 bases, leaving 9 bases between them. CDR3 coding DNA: TGTGCCTGTATTGCCGGCTCCTACGAGCAGTACTTC. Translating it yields CACIAGSYEQYF.

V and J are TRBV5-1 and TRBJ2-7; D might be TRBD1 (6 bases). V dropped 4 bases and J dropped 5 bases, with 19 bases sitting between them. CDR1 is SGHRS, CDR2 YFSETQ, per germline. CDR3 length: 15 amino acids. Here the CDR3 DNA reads TGCGCCAGCAGCCCCCGGACGGACAGAGCCCACGAGCAGTACTTC. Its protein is CASSPRTDRAHEQYF.

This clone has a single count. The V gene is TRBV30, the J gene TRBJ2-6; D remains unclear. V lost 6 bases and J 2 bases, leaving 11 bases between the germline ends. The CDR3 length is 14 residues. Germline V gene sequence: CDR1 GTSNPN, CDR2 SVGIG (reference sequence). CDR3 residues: CACPKRTGANVLTF. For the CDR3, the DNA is TGTGCCTGTCCCAAACGGACTGGGGCCAACGTCCTGACTTTC.

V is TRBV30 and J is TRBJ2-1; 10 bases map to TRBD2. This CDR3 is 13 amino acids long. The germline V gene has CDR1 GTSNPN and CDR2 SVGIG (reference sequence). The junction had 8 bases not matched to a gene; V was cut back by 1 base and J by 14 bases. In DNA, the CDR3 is TGTGCCTGGAGTGGGACTAGCGGCATTGGGGAGTTCTTC. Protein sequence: CAWSGTSGIGEFF.

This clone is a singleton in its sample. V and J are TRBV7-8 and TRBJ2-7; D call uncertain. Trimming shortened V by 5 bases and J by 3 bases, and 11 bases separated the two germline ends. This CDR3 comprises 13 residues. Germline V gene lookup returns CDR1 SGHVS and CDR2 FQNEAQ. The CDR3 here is CASSLKIDYEQYF. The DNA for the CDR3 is TGTGCCAGCAGCCTAAAAATAGACTACGAGCAGTACTTC.

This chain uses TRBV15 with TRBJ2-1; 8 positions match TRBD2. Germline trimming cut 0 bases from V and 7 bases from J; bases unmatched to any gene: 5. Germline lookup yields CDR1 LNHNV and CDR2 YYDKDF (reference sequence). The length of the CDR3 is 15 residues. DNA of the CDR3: TGTGCCACCAGCAGAGATCCTTCGGGAGGGAATGAGCAGTTCTTC. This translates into CATSRDPSGGNEQFF.

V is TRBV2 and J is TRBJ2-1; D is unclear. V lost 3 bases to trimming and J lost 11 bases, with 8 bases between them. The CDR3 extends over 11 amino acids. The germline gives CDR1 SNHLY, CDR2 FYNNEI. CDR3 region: CASSDEDKQFF. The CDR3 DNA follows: TGTGCCAGCAGTGATGAAGATAAGCAGTTCTTC. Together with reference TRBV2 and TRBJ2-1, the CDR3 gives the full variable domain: EPEVTQTPSHQVTQMGQEVILRCVPISNHLYFYWYRQILGQKVEFLVSFYNNEISEKSEIFDDQFSVERPDGSNFTLKIRSTKLEDSAMYFCASSDEDKQFFGPGTRLTVL.

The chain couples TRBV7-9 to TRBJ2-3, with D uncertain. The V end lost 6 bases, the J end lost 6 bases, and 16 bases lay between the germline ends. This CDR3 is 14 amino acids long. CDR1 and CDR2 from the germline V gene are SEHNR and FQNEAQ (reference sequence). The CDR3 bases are TGTGCCAGCAGAAAGCCGGGCGGTGGGGATACGCAGTATTTT. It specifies CASRKPGGGDTQYF.

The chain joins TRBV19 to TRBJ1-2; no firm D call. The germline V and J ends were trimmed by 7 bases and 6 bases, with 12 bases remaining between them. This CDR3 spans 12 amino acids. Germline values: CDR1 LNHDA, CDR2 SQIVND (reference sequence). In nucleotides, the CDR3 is TGTGCCAGTATGTGGCAGTCGGATGGCTACACCTTC. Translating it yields CASMWQSDGYTF.

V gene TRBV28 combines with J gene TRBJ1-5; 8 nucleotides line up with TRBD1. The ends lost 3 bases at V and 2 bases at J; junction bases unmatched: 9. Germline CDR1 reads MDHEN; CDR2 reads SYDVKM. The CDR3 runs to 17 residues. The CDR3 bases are TGTGCCAGCAGTTTTTCCAGGGGGCTTGTGGGCAATCAGCCCCAGCATTTT. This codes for CASSFSRGLVGNQPQHF.

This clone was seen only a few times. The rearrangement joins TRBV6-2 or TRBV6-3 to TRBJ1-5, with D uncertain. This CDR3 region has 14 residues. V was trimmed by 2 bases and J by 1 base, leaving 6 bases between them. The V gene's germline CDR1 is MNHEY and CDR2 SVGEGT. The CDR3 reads CASSYIDSNQPQHF. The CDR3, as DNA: TGTGCCAGCAGTTACATAGACAGCAATCAGCCCCAGCATTTT.

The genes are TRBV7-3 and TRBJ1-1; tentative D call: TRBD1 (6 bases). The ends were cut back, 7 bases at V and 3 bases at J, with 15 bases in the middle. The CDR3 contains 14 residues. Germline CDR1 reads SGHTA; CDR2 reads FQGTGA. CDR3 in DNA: TGTGCCAGCACCAAGGAGGGGGGGCACACTGAAGCTTTCTTT. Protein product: CASTKEGGHTEAFF.

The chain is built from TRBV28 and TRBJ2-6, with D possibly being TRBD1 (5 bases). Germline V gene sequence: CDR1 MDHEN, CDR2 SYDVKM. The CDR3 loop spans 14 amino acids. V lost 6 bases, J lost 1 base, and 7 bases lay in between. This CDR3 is CASRGLSGANVLTF. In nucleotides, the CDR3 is TGTGCCAGCAGGGGGCTATCTGGGGCCAACGTCCTGACTTTC.